This TCR beta chain was retrieved from a study of Tregs in tolerant kidney transplant recipients. TCRdb's copy holds only in-frame clones and misses some; the assay was immunoSEQ multiplex PCR. The sample gives fewer than 80,000 clones, more than 95% of which show up once; 0.3% to 0.4% is in the top ten. V lost 5 bases and J 10 bases, leaving 18 bases between the germline ends. Germline CDR1 is ENHRY and CDR2 is SYGVKD. The CDR3 totals 15 residues. The chain combines TRBV10-3 with TRBJ1-6; possible D gene TRBD1, 5 bases. The receptor's source is a human donor who received a combined kidney and bone marrow transplant. The sample was Tregs from blood, taken before the transplant. The DNA for the CDR3 is TGTGCCATCAGTAGAGTGGAGGGGAGCGGCTCACCCCTCCACTTT. Encoded protein: CAISRVEGSGSPLHF.